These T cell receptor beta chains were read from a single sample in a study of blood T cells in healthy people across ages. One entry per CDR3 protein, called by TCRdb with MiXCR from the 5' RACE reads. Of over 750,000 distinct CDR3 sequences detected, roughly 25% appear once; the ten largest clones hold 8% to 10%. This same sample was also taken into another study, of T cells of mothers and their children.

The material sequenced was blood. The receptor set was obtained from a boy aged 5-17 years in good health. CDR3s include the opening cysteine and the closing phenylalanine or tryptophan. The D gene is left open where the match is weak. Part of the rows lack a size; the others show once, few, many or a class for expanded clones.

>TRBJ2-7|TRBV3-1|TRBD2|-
CASSQDSGTYNEQYF
TGTGCCAGCAGCCAAGATAGCGGGACCTACAATGAGCAGTACTTC
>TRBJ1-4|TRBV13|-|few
CASSLGVNEKLFF
TGTGCCAGCAGCTTAGGGGTTAATGAAAAACTGTTTTTT
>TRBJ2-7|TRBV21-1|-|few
CASSKAYSGRGFYEQYF
TGTGCCAGCAGCAAAGCGTATAGCGGGAGGGGTTTCTACGAGCAGTACTTC
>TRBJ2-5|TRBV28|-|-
CASREADREYQETQYF
TGTGCCAGCAGGGAGGCGGACAGAGAGTACCAAGAGACCCAGTACTTC
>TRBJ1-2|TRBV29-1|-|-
CSVERGQNYGYTF
TGCAGCGTTGAAAGAGGTCAGAACTATGGCTACACCTTC
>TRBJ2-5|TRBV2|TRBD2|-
CASRYWTSGVQETQYF
TGTGCCAGCAGGTATTGGACTAGCGGGGTCCAAGAGACCCAGTACTTC
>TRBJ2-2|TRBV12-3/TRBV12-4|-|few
CASRSGTPNVGELFF
TGTGCCAGCAGGTCCGGGACCCCTAATGTGGGGGAGCTGTTTTTT
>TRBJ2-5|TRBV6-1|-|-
CASSPWGVETQYF
TGTGCCAGCAGCCCTTGGGGGGTCGAGACCCAGTACTTC
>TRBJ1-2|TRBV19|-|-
CASSKDTYGYTF
TGTGCCAGTAGTAAGGACACTTATGGCTACACCTTC
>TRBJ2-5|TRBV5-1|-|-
CASSLEGRGVGETQYF
TGCGCCAGCAGCTTGGAGGGCAGGGGAGTAGGAGAGACCCAGTACTTC
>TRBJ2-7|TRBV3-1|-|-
CASSPMGSSYEQYF
TGTGCCAGCAGCCCGATGGGCTCCTCCTACGAGCAGTACTTC
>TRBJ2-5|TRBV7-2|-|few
CASSLGSSSWETQYF
TGTGCCAGCAGCTTAGGTTCTAGCTCATGGGAGACCCAGTACTTC
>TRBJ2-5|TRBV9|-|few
CASSVASGALQGETQYF
TGTGCCAGCAGCGTAGCTTCAGGAGCGCTCCAAGGGGAGACCCAGTACTTC
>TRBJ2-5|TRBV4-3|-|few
CASSQRDNQETQYF
TGCGCCAGCAGCCAACGAGACAACCAAGAGACCCAGTACTTC
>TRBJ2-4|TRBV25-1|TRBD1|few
CASSSQGENIQYF
TGTGCCAGCAGTAGTCAGGGGGAAAACATTCAGTACTTC
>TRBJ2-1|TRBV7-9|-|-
CASSLVGALNEQFF
TGTGCCAGCAGCTTAGTAGGGGCGCTGAATGAGCAGTTCTTC
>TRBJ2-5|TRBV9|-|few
CASSVQGLTETQYF
TGTGCCAGCAGCGTACAGGGTCTCACAGAGACCCAGTACTTC
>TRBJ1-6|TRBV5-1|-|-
CASNSGEHNSPLHF
TGCGCCAGCAATTCGGGAGAGCATAATTCACCCCTCCACTTT
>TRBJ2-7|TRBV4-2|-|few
CASSQELQGLEQYF
TGTGCCAGCAGCCAAGAGCTCCAGGGCCTCGAGCAGTACTTC
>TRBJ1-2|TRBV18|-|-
CASSPDSSYGYTF
TGTGCCAGCTCGCCGGACAGCTCCTATGGCTACACCTTC
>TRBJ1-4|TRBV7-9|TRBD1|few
CASSPFPTGRKNEKLFF
TGTGCCAGCAGCCCATTCCCGACAGGGCGGAAAAATGAAAAACTGTTTTTT
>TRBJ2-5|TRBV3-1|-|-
CASSQGRTTKETQYF
TGTGCCAGCAGCCAAGGTAGGACGACCAAAGAGACCCAGTACTTC
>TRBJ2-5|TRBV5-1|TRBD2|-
CASSFEGTSGETQYF
TGCGCCAGCAGCTTTGAAGGGACTAGTGGAGAGACCCAGTACTTC
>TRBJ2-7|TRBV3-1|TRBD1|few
CASSQDFPGGSYEQYF
TGTGCCAGCAGCCAAGACTTCCCAGGGGGCTCCTACGAGCAGTACTTC
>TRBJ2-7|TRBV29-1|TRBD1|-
CSVAGQYYVEQYF
TGCAGCGTTGCGGGACAGTACTACGTCGAGCAGTACTTC
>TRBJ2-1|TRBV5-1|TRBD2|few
CASSQRTSGNNEQFF
TGCGCCAGCAGCCAGAGAACTAGCGGTAACAATGAGCAGTTCTTC
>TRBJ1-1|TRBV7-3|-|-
CASSLLKATEAFF
TGTGCCAGCAGCTTACTGAAGGCCACTGAAGCTTTCTTT
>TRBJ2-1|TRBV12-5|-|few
CASGFAGQNEQFF
TGTGCTAGTGGTTTTGCAGGTCAGAATGAGCAGTTCTTC
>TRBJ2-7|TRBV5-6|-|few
CASSLAGALAYEQYF
TGTGCCAGCAGCTTGGCGGGCGCTTTGGCCTACGAGCAGTACTTC
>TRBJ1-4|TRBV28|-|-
CASRPDNEKLFF
TGTGCCAGCAGGCCAGATAATGAAAAACTGTTTTTT
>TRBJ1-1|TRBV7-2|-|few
CASSPLAMNTEAFF
TGTGCCAGCAGCCCTTTAGCCATGAACACTGAAGCTTTCTTT
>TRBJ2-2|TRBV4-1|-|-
CASSQEAVEGELFF
TGCGCCAGCAGCCAAGAAGCGGTCGAAGGGGAGCTGTTTTTT
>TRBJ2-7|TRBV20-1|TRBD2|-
CSAVPGLAGGPADEQYF
TGCAGTGCCGTCCCGGGACTAGCGGGAGGGCCGGCGGACGAGCAGTACTTC
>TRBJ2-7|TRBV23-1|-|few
CASTLGPLTYEQYF
TGCGCCAGCACTTTGGGCCCGCTAACCTACGAGCAGTACTTC
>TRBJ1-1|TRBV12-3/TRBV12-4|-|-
CASGPPGTEAFF
TGTGCCAGTGGACCCCCGGGAACTGAAGCTTTCTTT
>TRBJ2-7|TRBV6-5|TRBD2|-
CASQGSGRANNEQYF
TGTGCCAGTCAAGGAAGCGGGAGGGCCAACAACGAGCAGTACTTC
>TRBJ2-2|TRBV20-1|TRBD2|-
CSARDTGLATGELFF
TGCAGTGCTAGAGATACGGGACTAGCGACCGGGGAGCTGTTTTTT
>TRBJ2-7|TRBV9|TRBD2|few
CASSVASSGYEQYF
TGTGCCAGCAGCGTAGCATCTAGCGGCTACGAGCAGTACTTC
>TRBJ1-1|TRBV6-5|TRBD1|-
CASSGQGVTEAFF
TGTGCCAGCAGCGGACAGGGGGTGACTGAAGCTTTCTTT
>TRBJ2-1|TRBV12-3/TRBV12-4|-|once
CASSPPVGAYNEQFF
TGTGCCAGCAGTCCCCCCGTGGGGGCGTACAATGAGCAGTTCTTC
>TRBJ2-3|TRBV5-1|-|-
CASSLERRIPDTQYF
TGCGCCAGCAGCTTGGAACGTCGGATCCCAGATACGCAGTATTTT
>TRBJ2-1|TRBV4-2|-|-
CASSHTGSSYNEQFF
TGTGCCAGCAGCCATACCGGAAGCTCCTACAATGAGCAGTTCTTC
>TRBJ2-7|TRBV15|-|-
CATSFPSVSRHEQYF
TGTGCCACCAGCTTTCCTAGCGTGAGCCGGCACGAGCAGTACTTC
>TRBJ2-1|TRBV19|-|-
CASSTYLDNEQFF
TGTGCCAGTAGTACGTACCTCGACAATGAGCAGTTCTTC
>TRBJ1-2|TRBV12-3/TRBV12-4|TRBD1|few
CASSLIEGAPIDTF
TGTGCCAGCAGTTTGATTGAGGGGGCCCCCATTGACACCTTC
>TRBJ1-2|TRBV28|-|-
CASRGPRGTNYGYTF
TGTGCCAGCAGAGGTCCAAGAGGAACTAACTATGGCTACACCTTC
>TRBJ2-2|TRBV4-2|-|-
CASSQDWYSDTGELFF
TGTGCCAGCAGCCAAGATTGGTACTCGGACACCGGGGAGCTGTTTTTT
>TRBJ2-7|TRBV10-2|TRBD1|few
CAIQGNVYEQYF
TGCGCCATACAGGGGAATGTCTACGAGCAGTACTTC
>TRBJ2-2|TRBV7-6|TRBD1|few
CASSPYRGDTGELFF
TGTGCCAGCAGCCCCTACAGGGGGGACACCGGGGAGCTGTTTTTT
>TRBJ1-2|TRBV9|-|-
CASSVGPVSNYGYTF
TGTGCCAGCAGCGTAGGTCCAGTATCTAACTATGGCTACACCTTC
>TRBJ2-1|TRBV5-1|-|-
CASSKGINDNEQFF
TGCGCCAGCAGTAAGGGGATAAACGACAATGAGCAGTTCTTC
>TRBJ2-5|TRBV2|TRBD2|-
CARPGLERGTQYF
TGTGCCAGGCCGGGACTAGAAAGAGGGACCCAGTACTTC
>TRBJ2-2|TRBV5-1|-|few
CASSLVQGANTGELFF
TGCGCCAGCAGCTTGGTGCAGGGCGCGAACACCGGGGAGCTGTTTTTT
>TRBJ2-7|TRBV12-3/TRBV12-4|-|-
CASSFRGSPQQYF
TGTGCCAGCAGTTTCAGAGGCAGCCCTCAGCAGTACTTC
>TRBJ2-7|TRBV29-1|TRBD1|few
CSVGGQGYEQYF
TGCAGCGTTGGGGGACAGGGGTACGAGCAGTACTTC